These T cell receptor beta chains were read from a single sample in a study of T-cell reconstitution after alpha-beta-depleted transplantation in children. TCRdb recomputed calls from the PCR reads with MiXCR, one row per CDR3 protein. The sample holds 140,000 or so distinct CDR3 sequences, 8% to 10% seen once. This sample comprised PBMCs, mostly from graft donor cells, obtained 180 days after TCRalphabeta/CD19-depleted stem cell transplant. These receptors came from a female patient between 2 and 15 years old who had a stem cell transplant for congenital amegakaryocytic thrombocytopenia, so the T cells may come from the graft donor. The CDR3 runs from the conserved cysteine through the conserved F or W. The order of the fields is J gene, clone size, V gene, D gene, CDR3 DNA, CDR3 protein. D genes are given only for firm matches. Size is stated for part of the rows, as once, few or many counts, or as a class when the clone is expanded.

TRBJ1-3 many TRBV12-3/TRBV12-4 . TGTGCCAGCAGTTTAAGCCAGATAGGCACCATATATTTT CASSLSQIGTIYF
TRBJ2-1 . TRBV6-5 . TGTGCCAGCACCAGCGCAGGGGCGTTTCCCTACAATGAGCAGTTCTTC CASTSAGAFPYNEQFF
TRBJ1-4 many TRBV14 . TGTGCCAGCAGCCAAGAGACGCGATTCAGTCCTGAAAAACTGTTTTTT CASSQETRFSPEKLFF
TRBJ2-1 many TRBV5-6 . TGTGCCAGCAGCCCCGGGGCAGGGGCCCATGAGCAGTTCTTC CASSPGAGAHEQFF
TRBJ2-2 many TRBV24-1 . TGTGCCACCAGTGTCAGGGGTACCGGGGAGCTGTTTTTT CATSVRGTGELFF
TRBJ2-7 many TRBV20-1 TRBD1 TGCAGTCCATCCGGGACAGGGGGTTTTCACTCCTACGAGCAGTACTTC CSPSGTGGFHSYEQYF
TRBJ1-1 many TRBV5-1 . TGCGCCAGCCGGGGGGTCATGAACACTGAAGCTTTCTTT CASRGVMNTEAFF
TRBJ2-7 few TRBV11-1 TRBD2 TGTGCCAGCAGCTTAGGCGGGAGTGGGGACGAGCAGTACTTC CASSLGGSGDEQYF
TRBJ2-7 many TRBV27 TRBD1 TGTGCCAGCAGTTTCAGGGGGCAGTACGAGCAGTACTTC CASSFRGQYEQYF
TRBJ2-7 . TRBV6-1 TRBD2 TGTGCCAGCAGATTGGGACTAGCGGGAGACGAGCAGTACTTC CASRLGLAGDEQYF
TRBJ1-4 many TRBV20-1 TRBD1 TGCAGTGCTAGAGGCCAGGGGGCGGTTGAAAAACTGTTTTTT CSARGQGAVEKLFF
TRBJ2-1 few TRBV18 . TGTGCCAGCTCACCGCGTCAAGGGGACAATGAGCAGTTCTTC CASSPRQGDNEQFF
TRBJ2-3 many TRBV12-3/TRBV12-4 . TGTGCCAGCAGTTTCATCGCAACAGATACGCAGTATTTT CASSFIATDTQYF
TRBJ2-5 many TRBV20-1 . TGCAGTGCTAGCCGGATACAAGAGACCCAGTACTTC CSASRIQETQYF
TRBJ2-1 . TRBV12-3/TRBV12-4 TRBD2 TGTGCCAGCACCAATTGGGTCCTAGCGGGACACAATGAGCAGTTCTTC CASTNWVLAGHNEQFF
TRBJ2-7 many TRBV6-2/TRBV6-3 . TGTGCCAGCAGTTTGGTGACACTCAGGAGAGCATCTACGGCCTACGAGCAGTACTTC CASSLVTLRRASTAYEQYF
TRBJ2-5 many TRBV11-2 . TGTGCCAGCAGCACCGAACCCCCGGGATTAGGGGGAGAGACCCAGTACTTC CASSTEPPGLGGETQYF
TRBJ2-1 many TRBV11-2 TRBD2 TGTGCCAGCAGCTTAGGGTCTAGCGGGGGGGCCGGTGAGCAGTTCTTC CASSLGSSGGAGEQFF
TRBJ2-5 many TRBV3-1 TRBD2 TGTGCCAGCAGCCGGACTAGTGACCAAGAGACCCAGTACTTC CASSRTSDQETQYF
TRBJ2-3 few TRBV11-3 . TGTGCCAGCAGCTTAGGCAGGGGTAACTCAGATACGCAGTATTTT CASSLGRGNSDTQYF
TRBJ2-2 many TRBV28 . TGTGCCAGCAGTTTAAGGTGGGGTGACACCGGGGAGCTGTTTTTT CASSLRWGDTGELFF
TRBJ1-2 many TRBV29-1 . TGCAGCGTTGGGATGGCCTACGGCTACACCTTC CSVGMAYGYTF
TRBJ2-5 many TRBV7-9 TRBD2 TGTGCCAGCAGCTTAATTCAGCGGGGGTATGAGACCCAGTACTTC CASSLIQRGYETQYF
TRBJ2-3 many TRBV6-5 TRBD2 TGTGCCAGCAGTTCTACGAGGCGGGGGGGCCGGGATACGCAGTATTTT CASSSTRRGGRDTQYF
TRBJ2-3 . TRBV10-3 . TGTGCCATCAGTGTGCAGGGGAGAGATACGCAGTATTTT CAISVQGRDTQYF
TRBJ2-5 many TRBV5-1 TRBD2 TGCGCCAGCAGCGGTTCAGCGGGAGGGCCGGAAGAGACCCAGTACTTC CASSGSAGGPEETQYF
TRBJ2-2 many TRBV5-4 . TGTGCCAGCAGCTTGTCCGGTCCCCTTCGCGGCACCGGGGAGCTGTTTTTT CASSLSGPLRGTGELFF
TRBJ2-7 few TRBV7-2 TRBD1 TGTGCCAGCAAGAGGACAGGGTCCGGGACTTACGAGCAGTACTTC CASKRTGSGTYEQYF
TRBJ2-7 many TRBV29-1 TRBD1 TGCAGCGTTGTCGGGGACAGGGGGCCCTACGAGCAGTACTTC CSVVGDRGPYEQYF
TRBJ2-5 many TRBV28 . TGTGCCAGCAGTTTGGATGGGGTTCGGGAGACCCAGTACTTC CASSLDGVRETQYF
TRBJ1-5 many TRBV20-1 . TGCAGTGCTACTCCGAGTGGGGGGGGCAATCAGCCCCAGCATTTT CSATPSGGGNQPQHF
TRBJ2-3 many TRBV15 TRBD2 TGTGCCACAACTACTAGCGGGAGAAAAGGCACAGATACGCAGTATTTT CATTTSGRKGTDTQYF
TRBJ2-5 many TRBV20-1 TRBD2 TGCAGTGCCGAACTAGCGCAAGAGACCCAGTACTTC CSAELAQETQYF
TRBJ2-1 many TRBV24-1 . TGTGCCACCAGTGATCAAGGGCCAAAGGGGAATGAGCAGTTCTTC CATSDQGPKGNEQFF
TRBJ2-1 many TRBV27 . TGTGCCAGCACCCCGCAGGGAGGACACTACAATGAGCAGTTCTTC CASTPQGGHYNEQFF
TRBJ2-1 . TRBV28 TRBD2 TGTGCCAGCAGTTTAAGGCCCCCCGGACTAGCGGGGAACAATGAGCAGTTCTTC CASSLRPPGLAGNNEQFF
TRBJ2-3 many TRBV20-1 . TGCAGTGCTCCTGACACTCGTTCAGATACGCAGTATTTT CSAPDTRSDTQYF
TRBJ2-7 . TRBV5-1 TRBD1 TGCGCCAGCAGCTTGGGAGGACAGGGAAGATACGAGCAGTACTTC CASSLGGQGRYEQYF
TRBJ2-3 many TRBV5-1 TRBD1 TGCGCCAGCAGCCAGGGGGTCAGCACAGATACGCAGTATTTT CASSQGVSTDTQYF
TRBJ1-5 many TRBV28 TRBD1 TGTGCCAGCAGTTTGGAGGGGGCGCTGCGACAGCCCCAGCATTTT CASSLEGALRQPQHF
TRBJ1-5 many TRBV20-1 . TGCAGTGCCAGAGCGGGTTTCGGCAATCAGCCCCAGCATTTT CSARAGFGNQPQHF
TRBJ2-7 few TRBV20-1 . TGCAGTGCTAGAGGGGCTAGTAATAGGCACGAGCAGTACTTC CSARGASNRHEQYF
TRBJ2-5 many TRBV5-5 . TGTGCCAGCAGCAGACTTTTAGGACAAGAGACCCAGTACTTC CASSRLLGQETQYF
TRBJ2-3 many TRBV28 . TGTGCCACCACACAGGGTAGAGATACGCAGTATTTT CATTQGRDTQYF
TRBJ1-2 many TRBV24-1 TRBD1 TGTGCCACCAGTGAGACAGGGAGCTATGGCTACACCTTC CATSETGSYGYTF